Listed here are 7 T cell receptor beta chains from one sample, sequenced in a study of T cell responses to AZD1222 COVID-19 vaccine. The assay was immunoSEQ multiplex PCR, and TCRdb's table has in-frame clones only and misses some. The sample lists over 150,000 clones, 70% to 90% seen once, with about 4.3% in the top ten. Sequencing used peripheral blood, obtained 28 days after the second AZD1222 dose. The receptors were gathered from an adult who received the AZD1222 COVID-19 vaccine.

The CDR3 DNA is TGCGCCAGCAGCCCAGACAGGGCCGGGGGCTACACCTTC. It codes for CASSPDRAGGYTF. The genes are TRBV5-1 and TRBJ1-2, with TRBD1 identical over 7 bases. The germline V gene has CDR1 SGHRS and CDR2 YFSETQ. The length of the CDR3 is 13 residues. V shed 4 bases, J shed 8 bases, and the junction held 8 bases outside the gene matches.

This chain joins TRBV6-1 and TRBJ2-1; D is undetermined. Per the germline V gene, CDR1 is MNHNS and CDR2 is SASEGT. The CDR3 has 14 amino acids. The V end was cut by 0 bases, the J end by 0 bases, with 3 bases between. CDR3 in amino acids: CASSEAGSYNEQFF. DNA for the CDR3: TGTGCCAGCAGTGAAGCAGGCTCCTACAATGAGCAGTTCTTC.

This chain connects TRBV18 to TRBJ1-2; D call uncertain. Trimming cost V 3 bases and J 6 bases, with 11 bases left between them. The germline V gene encodes CDR1 KGHSH and CDR2 LQKENI. The CDR3 is made up of 13 amino acids. The chain's CDR3 is CASSPAIKDGYTF. CDR3 in DNA: TGTGCCAGCTCACCTGCAATTAAAGATGGCTACACCTTC.

V gene TRBV18 combines with J gene TRBJ1-2; D is unclear. Germline V gene data show CDR1 as KGHSH and CDR2 as LQKENI. Trimming left V 6 bases short and J 2 bases short, with 13 bases between. This CDR3 has 14 residues. CDR3 coding DNA: TGTGCCAGCTCCCTGGGTCAGGCGAACTATGGCTACACCTTC. Translation: CASSLGQANYGYTF.

The gene calls are TRBV5-8 and TRBJ2-5, with 12 bases identical to TRBD2. The germline CDR1 and CDR2 sequences are SGHTS and YDEGEE. Losses at the gene ends were 4 bases for V and 2 bases for J; bases not matched to a gene: 3. The CDR3 spans 15 residues. The DNA of the CDR3 is TGTGCCAGCAGCCCCGGACTAGCGGGGCAAGAGACCCAGTACTTC. It codes for CASSPGLAGQETQYF.

The V and J genes are TRBV30 and TRBJ1-6; the match to TRBD1 covers 8 bases. Germline V CDR1 and CDR2: GTSNPN, SVGIG (reference sequence). The CDR3 spans 13 residues. V lost 5 bases and J lost 7; bases outside the gene matches: 4. The CDR3 loop reads CAWDRGQNSPLHF. The CDR3 DNA sequence: TGTGCCTGGGACAGGGGCCAAAATTCACCCCTCCACTTT.

The chain links TRBV29-1 to TRBJ2-5; D is unresolved. The V gene's germline CDR1 is SQVTM and CDR2 ANQGSEA. The length of the CDR3 is 15 residues. V was cut by 3 bases and J by 2 bases, with 16 bases left in between. CDR3 sequence reads: CSVDGHGPLQETQYF. The CDR3 bases are TGCAGCGTTGATGGGCACGGGCCCCTGCAAGAGACCCAGTACTTC.